The present entry profiles one T cell receptor (beta chain) with its context. There are 15 residues in the CDR3. Germline lookup yields CDR1 SGHTS and CDR2 YDEGEE. The ends lost 2 bases at V and 1 base at J; junction bases unmatched: 3. The data derive from a study of blood T cell repertoires in COVID-19. Study information: Sources were T cells, B-cell-depleted T cells, or PBMCs; the material itself was cDNA or gDNA.

Sequenced by immunoSEQ multiplex PCR; TCRdb stores in-frame clones only, minus some. Here the sample spans over 80,000 clones, around 75% being singletons. The chain carries TRBV5-8 and TRBJ2-1, with TRBD2 identical over 7 bases. This clonotype originated in a woman in her forties or fifties with acute or convalescent COVID-19. The sample comprised peripheral blood. The CDR3 nucleotides read TGTGCCAGCAGCTTTACTAGCGAGTCCTACAATGAGCAGTTCTTC. It yields the protein CASSFTSESYNEQFF. Using reference TRBV5-8 and TRBJ2-1 for the parts outside the CDR3, the full variable domain is EAGVTQSPTHLIKTRGQQATLRCSPISGHTSVYWYQQALGLGLQFLLWYDEGEERNRGNFPPRFSGRQFPNYSSELNVNALELEDSALYLCASSFTSESYNEQFFGPGTRLTVL.